The 28 T cell receptor beta chains presented below share a single source sample, sequenced in a study of T cells in localized non-small cell lung cancer. Profiling relied on immunoSEQ multiplex PCR, and the TCRdb table lists in-frame clones only, not all of them. The table records roughly 2,400 clones, 25% of them present only once. Here the sequenced sample was lung tumor tissue, taken before any cancer treatment. These receptors were obtained from a female donor older than 55 with stage I lung adenocarcinoma.

The chain combines TRBV11-3 with TRBJ2-4; the match to TRBD2 covers 10 bases. V shed 5 bases and J 4 bases; nucleotides not matched to a gene: 5. Germline CDR1 SGHNT, CDR2 YENEEA. CDR3 length: 15 amino acids. The CDR3 spells CASSISGGQKNIQYF. Here the CDR3 DNA reads TGTGCCAGCAGCATTAGCGGGGGGCAGAAAAACATTCAGTACTTC.

This clone turned up a few times. The CDR3 reads CASSRLAGRGRGAYNEQFF. CDR3 sequence (DNA): TGTGCCAGCAGTCGCTTAGCGGGGAGAGGCAGGGGAGCCTACAATGAGCAGTTCTTC. V is TRBV28 and J is TRBJ2-1; TRBD2 aligns across 8 bases. In germline, CDR1 is MDHEN, CDR2 SYDVKM. CDR3 length equals 19 residues. The V segment lost 5 bases and the J segment 2 bases; nucleotides outside the gene matches: 17. Based on the CDR3 plus reference TRBV28 and TRBJ2-1, the full variable domain is DVKVTQSSRYLVKRTGEKVFLECVQDMDHENMFWYRQDPGLGLRLIYFSYDVKMKEKGDIPEGYSVSREKKERFSLILESASTNQTSMYLCASSRLAGRGRGAYNEQFFGPGTRLTVL.

Here the CDR3 reads CASSAAGTGIPLHF. The CDR3, as DNA: TGTGCCAGCAGCGCCGCCGGGACAGGGATTCCCCTCCACTTT. V usage is TRBV9 and J usage is TRBJ1-6; TRBD1 matches at 9 bases. From germline, CDR1 is SGDLS and CDR2 YYNGEE. The CDR3 sequence is 14 residues long. The ends lost 3 bases at V and 13 bases at J; junction bases unmatched: 8.

There are a few counts of this clone. V gene TRBV9 combines with J gene TRBJ1-2; D unclear. CDR3 length equals 15 residues. Trimming pared 0 bases from V and 6 bases from J, leaving 15 bases between. The germline V gene encodes CDR1 SGDLS and CDR2 YYNGEE. CDR3 in DNA: TGTGCCAGCAGCGTAGTCGAGACTTTCAGACATGGCTACACCTTC. Translated, it gives CASSVVETFRHGYTF.

DNA of the CDR3: TGCGCCAGCAGCCCTGGGGGGGCGCAGAGAGCAGATACGCAGTATTTT. Translation: CASSPGGAQRADTQYF. The chain couples TRBV5-1 to TRBJ2-3; D is perhaps TRBD2 (7 bases). The CDR3 has 16 amino acids. V gave up 4 bases and J gave up 4 bases, with 19 bases separating them. The germline V gene encodes CDR1 SGHRS and CDR2 YFSETQ.

The V call is TRBV28, the J call TRBJ1-2; 9 bases agree with TRBD1. Germline CDR1 reads MDHEN; CDR2 reads SYDVKM. V shed 2 bases, J shed 7 bases, and the junction held 8 bases outside the gene matches. This CDR3 has 15 amino acids. In DNA form, the CDR3 reads TGTGCCAGCAGTTTAGGGGACAGGGACTCACTTGGCTACACCTTC. This sequence encodes CASSLGDRDSLGYTF.

V gene TRBV6-8 combines with J gene TRBJ1-3, with D tentatively TRBD1 (6 bases). Germline assignment: CDR1 MNHGY and CDR2 SAAAGT. CDR3 size: 16 residues. Between the trimmed V and J ends, which lost 0 bases and 0 bases, there was a span of 9 bases. The CDR3 region is CASSYSGGHSGNTIYF. The CDR3 bases are TGTGCCAGCAGTTACTCGGGGGGCCACTCTGGAAACACCATATATTTT.

The count of this clone is one. This chain links TRBV19 with TRBJ2-6; 11 positions match TRBD1. Losses at the gene ends were 6 bases for V and 1 base for J; bases not matched to a gene: 5. Germline CDR1 reads LNHDA; CDR2 reads SQIVND (reference sequence). There are 17 residues in the CDR3. Written as DNA, the CDR3 is TGTGCCAGTAGCAAGGGACAGGGGGTTTCTGGGGCCAACGTCCTGACTTTC. Protein product: CASSKGQGVSGANVLTF.

By share of the sample, this clone is medium-sized (0.01 to 0.1%). V usage is TRBV9 and J usage is TRBJ1-6, with D possibly being TRBD1 (6 bases). CDR3 size: 13 residues. The V end was cut by 0 bases, the J end by 14 bases, with 12 bases between. Germline-derived CDR1 and CDR2 are SGDLS and YYNGEE. DNA for the CDR3: TGTGCCAGCAGCGTAGGGGACAAGGGCACCCTCCACTTT. Amino acids: CASSVGDKGTLHF.

This clone was counted only a few times. The chain joins TRBV1 to TRBJ1-2. TRBV1 is flagged as a pseudogene. This CDR3 contains 14 residues. The CDR3 DNA is TGCGCCAGCAGCCAAGGAGTGGGGGGCTATGGCTACACCTTC. Its protein is CASSQGVGGYGYTF.

The rearrangement joins TRBV5-1 to TRBJ2-7, with 13 nucleotides matching TRBD2. This CDR3 is 15 amino acids long. Germline CDR1 reads SGHRS; CDR2 reads YFSETQ. The V segment lost 3 bases and the J segment 7 bases; nucleotides outside the gene matches: 7. This CDR3 reads CASSSTLAGGQEQYF. The CDR3 coding sequence is TGCGCCAGCAGCTCCACACTAGCGGGAGGGCAAGAGCAGTACTTC.

The chain joins TRBV9 to TRBJ1-5; D is undetermined. The V gene's germline CDR1 is SGDLS and CDR2 YYNGEE. CDR3 size: 12 residues. Trimming stripped 4 bases from V and 6 bases from J, with 8 bases between. In DNA form, the CDR3 reads TGTGCCAGCAGCCCCCTATTTCAGCCCCAGCATTTT. Translation: CASSPLFQPQHF.

V and J are TRBV28 and TRBJ1-5, with TRBD1 matching over 7 bases. Trimming cost V 8 bases and J 2 bases; bases outside gene matches: 9. The CDR3 runs to 15 residues. The germline CDR1 and CDR2 sequences are MDHEN and SYDVKM. CDR3 nucleotide sequence: TGTGCCAGCCGACCTGCTACAGGGGGCAATCAGCCCCAGCATTTT. Translated: CASRPATGGNQPQHF.

The genes are TRBV19 and TRBJ1-1, with TRBD1 as a possible D gene (6 bases). CDR3 length: 14 amino acids. CDR1 LNHDA and CDR2 SQIVND come from the germline V gene (reference sequence). The V end lost 8 bases, the J end lost 0 bases, and 13 bases lay between the germline ends. The DNA of the CDR3 is TGTGCCAGTCTGGGGGGCAGTCTGAACACTGAAGCTTTCTTT. Translating it yields CASLGGSLNTEAFF.

This clone qualifies as large. The junction shows a germline mismatch at one end, possibly a read error. The V call is TRBV6-8, the J call TRBJ2-7; 7 bases fit TRBD1. Germline V gene data show CDR1 as MNHGY and CDR2 as SAAAGT. The CDR3 totals 13 residues. In DNA form, the CDR3 reads TGTGCCATCAGTCCGACAGGGTTCAACGAGCAGTACTTC. Protein sequence: CAISPTGFNEQYF.

This clone is termed medium-sized. The rearrangement links TRBV9 to TRBJ2-5, with a possible D match to TRBD2 (6 bases). Trimming removed 6 bases from V and 3 bases from J, with 18 bases in between. Per the germline V gene, CDR1 is SGDLS and CDR2 is YYNGEE. This CDR3 is 15 amino acids long. The CDR3 sequence is CASTGRRGGEETQYF. CDR3 nucleotides: TGTGCCAGCACCGGGCGGAGGGGCGGGGAAGAGACCCAGTACTTC.

V is TRBV5-1 and J is TRBJ1-1; no clear D. CDR3 length: 14 residues. With 1 base removed from V and 1 base from J, the gap between germline ends came to 8 bases. Germline CDR1 is SGHRS and CDR2 is YFSETQ. CDR3 loop: CASSLSPGNTEAFF. The CDR3 nucleotides are TGCGCCAGCAGCTTGAGTCCAGGGAACACTGAAGCTTTCTTT. The full variable domain, in which reference TRBV5-1 and TRBJ1-1 provide the parts outside the CDR3, is KAGVTQTPRYLIKTRGQQVTLSCSPISGHRSVSWYQQTPGQGLQFLFEYFSETQRNKGNFPGRFSGRQFSNSRSEMNVSTLELGDSALYLCASSLSPGNTEAFFGQGTRLTVV.

The chain is built from TRBV6-8 and TRBJ2-1, with 11 bases matching TRBD2. Germline V gives CDR1 MNHGY, CDR2 SAAAGT. With 5 bases clipped from V and 5 bases from J, the junction kept 2 bases outside the gene matches. The CDR3 extends over 14 amino acids. The CDR3 nucleotides are TGTGCCAGCAGTGGGACTAGCGGTGACAATGAGCAGTTCTTC. Its protein product is CASSGTSGDNEQFF.

V is TRBV6-8 and J is TRBJ1-1; D not resolved. This CDR3 is built from 14 residues. The V gene lost 5 bases and the J gene lost 2 bases, with 12 bases spanning the gap. The germline CDR1 and CDR2 sequences are MNHGY and SAAAGT. The chain's CDR3 is CASSARTVNTEAFF. The CDR3 DNA reads as TGTGCCAGCAGTGCGCGTACAGTTAACACTGAAGCTTTCTTT.

The chain recombines TRBV19 with TRBJ1-2; D not resolved. CDR3 length equals 16 residues. The germline gives CDR1 LNHDA, CDR2 SQIVND (reference sequence). V gave up 1 base and J gave up 6 bases, with 18 bases separating them. CDR3 in DNA: TGTGCCAGTAGTATAGCCCACGAGAGTTCGACGGATGGCTACACCTTC. Translated, it gives CASSIAHESSTDGYTF. Variable domain in full (rest from reference TRBV19 and TRBJ1-2): DGGITQSPKYLFRKEGQNVTLSCEQNLNHDAMYWYRQDPGQGLRLIYYSQIVNDFQKGDIAEGYSVSREKKESFPLTVTSAQKNPTAFYLCASSIAHESSTDGYTFGSGTRLTVV.

This clone was counted between two and nine times. The rearrangement uses TRBV7-2 and TRBJ2-5; D assignment may be TRBD1 or TRBD2 (5 bases each). This CDR3 has 13 amino acids. With 5 bases removed from V and 7 bases from J, the gap between germline ends came to 14 bases. Germline V lookup: CDR1 SGHTA, CDR2 FQGNSA. The CDR3 coding sequence is TGTGCCAGCAGCCCCGGGACCGTCGGGACCCAGTACTTC. This codes for CASSPGTVGTQYF. Based on the CDR3 plus reference TRBV7-2 and TRBJ2-5, the full variable domain is GAGVSQSPSNKVTEKGKDVELRCDPISGHTALYWYRQSLGQGLEFLIYFQGNSAPDKSGLPSDRFSAERTGGSVSTLTIQRTQQEDSAVYLCASSPGTVGTQYFGPGTRLLVL.

This clone occurred a few times. The chain carries TRBV7-8 and TRBJ2-7; perhaps TRBD2 as D (6 bases). CDR3 length: 15 amino acids. CDR1 and CDR2 (germline): SGHVS, FQNEAQ. Between the trimmed V and J ends, which lost 5 bases and 4 bases, there was a span of 18 bases. CDR3 amino acids: CASSRGARDSYEQYF. CDR3 sequence (DNA): TGTGCCAGCAGCCGCGGGGCCCGGGACTCATACGAGCAGTACTTC.

This sequence joins TRBV7-1 and TRBJ1-4; a possible D gene is TRBD1 (5 bases). TRBV7-1 is an ORF for which the function is uncertain. The CDR3 runs 13 residues. V was pared by 4 bases and J by 7 bases, with 10 bases between. CDR3 in amino acids: CASSLVGGEKLFF. The CDR3 DNA reads TGTGCCAGCAGCTTAGTCGGGGGTGAAAAACTGTTTTTT.

This clone was detected only a few times. The CDR3 coding sequence is TGTGCCAGCACCCGGACAGGGGGCTTTCAGCCCCAGCATTTT. Protein product: CASTRTGGFQPQHF. The chain couples TRBV28 to TRBJ1-5; the match to TRBD1 covers 11 bases. Germline V gene lookup returns CDR1 MDHEN and CDR2 SYDVKM. Unmatched junction bases numbered 5, after V lost 7 bases and J lost 6 bases. The CDR3 is 14 amino acids.

This clone was picked up a small number of times. V and J are TRBV11-3 and TRBJ1-2; D ambiguous. V lost 5 bases and J lost 0, with 13 bases in between. This CDR3 contains 15 residues. Germline V CDR1 and CDR2: SGHNT, YENEEA. DNA of the CDR3: TGTGCCAGCAGCCCCTGGACGGTAGCTAACTATGGCTACACCTTC. Its protein product is CASSPWTVANYGYTF.

The rearrangement links TRBV5-8 to TRBJ1-1; D is perhaps TRBD1 (5 bases). V was cut by 2 bases and J by 3 bases, with 8 bases left in between. The germline V gene has CDR1 SGHTS and CDR2 YDEGEE. The CDR3 is 13 amino acids. The CDR3 coding sequence is TGTGCCAGCAGCTTCGGGGGGGACACTGAAGCTTTCTTT. Residues: CASSFGGDTEAFF.

This clone has more than one count but fewer than ten. The chain is built from TRBV28 and TRBJ2-5; D is ambiguous. V was trimmed by 2 bases and J by 2 bases, leaving 6 bases between them. Per the germline V gene, CDR1 is MDHEN and CDR2 is SYDVKM. CDR3 size: 13 residues. In DNA form, the CDR3 reads TGTGCCAGCAGTTTAGGTAATCAAGAGACCCAGTACTTC. Protein sequence: CASSLGNQETQYF.

This clone was seen just once. The chain recombines TRBV18 with TRBJ2-7; D remains ambiguous. Per the germline V gene, CDR1 is KGHSH and CDR2 is LQKENI. V was pared by 8 bases and J by 1 base, with 9 bases between. This CDR3 spans 12 amino acids. CDR3 sequence reads: CASATGSYEQYF. CDR3 nucleotide sequence: TGTGCCAGCGCCACCGGTTCCTACGAGCAGTACTTC.